These 18 T cell receptor beta chains originate from one sample sequenced in a study of CD8 T cells in ankylosing spondylitis. TCRdb reprocessed the 5' RACE reads via MiXCR and lists one record per CDR3 protein. Of fewer than 250,000 distinct CDR3 sequences detected, about 30% appear once; the ten largest clones hold around 4%. Source material: blood, either unsorted or a sorted T cell fraction (not recorded which). The receptors come from a male donor with ankylosing spondylitis or in good health (not recorded which).

The rearrangement joins TRBV29-1 to TRBJ2-2; weak D call: TRBD1 (5 bases). CDR1 is SQVTM, CDR2 ANQGSEA, per germline. The V end lost 7 bases, the J end lost 1 base, and 16 bases lay between the germline ends. The CDR3 sequence is 15 residues long. DNA of the CDR3: TGCAGCGCCTCTATGGGCAGGGAGAACACCGGGGAGCTGTTTTTT. Amino acid sequence: CSASMGRENTGELFF.

The sample holds a few counts of this clonotype. The chain has TRBV20-1 and TRBJ2-7; D might be TRBD1 (5 bases). The CDR3 runs 13 residues. CDR1 and CDR2 (germline): DFQATT, SNEGSKA (reference sequence). Trimming stripped 6 bases from V and 3 bases from J, with 15 bases between. CDR3 nucleotides: TGCAGTGCGGAAGAACAGGAACGCTACGAGCAGTACTTC. It yields the protein CSAEEQERYEQYF.

This sequence joins TRBV12-3 or TRBV12-4 and TRBJ2-7, with TRBD1 matching 12 bases. This CDR3 spans 15 amino acids. V was pared by 6 bases and J by 9 bases, with 12 bases of the junction left unmatched. CDR3 loop: CASRYGGTGGSGQYF. The CDR3 bases are TGTGCCAGCAGATATGGGGGGACAGGGGGCTCAGGGCAGTACTTC.

The J gene is TRBJ2-3, the V gene TRBV10-3; D is unclear. Germline V gene sequence: CDR1 ENHRY, CDR2 SYGVKD. There are 14 residues in the CDR3. Trimming shortened V by 7 bases and J by 0 bases, and 11 bases separated the two germline ends. The CDR3 bases are TGTGCCATCAAGGGCTTAACTAGCACAGATACGCAGTATTTT. It encodes CAIKGLTSTDTQYF.

This clonotype has a count of ten or more. The rearrangement joins TRBV12-3 or TRBV12-4 to TRBJ2-7; 8 bases fit TRBD1. The trim removed 4 bases at V and 4 bases at J, leaving 6 bases unmatched. The CDR3 has 14 amino acids. In nucleotides, the CDR3 is TGTGCCAGCAGTTGGGGACAGGAGACTTACGAGCAGTACTTC. Translating it yields CASSWGQETYEQYF.

This clonotype showed up just a few times. The chain recombines TRBV20-1 with TRBJ2-3; TRBD2 agrees at 11 bases. Germline V gene data show CDR1 as DFQATT and CDR2 as SNEGSKA (reference sequence). V gave up 1 base and J gave up 3 bases; unmatched junction bases: 9. The CDR3 extends over 17 amino acids. DNA of the CDR3: TGCAGTGCTAGAGCTTACGGGACTAGCGGATATACAGATACGCAGTATTTT. Protein product: CSARAYGTSGYTDTQYF.

This clonotype was found a few times. The rearrangement links TRBV10-3 to TRBJ2-1, with TRBD2 identical over 14 bases. The CDR3 spans 18 residues. V dropped 6 bases and J dropped 10; count of bases not matched to a gene: 17. Germline V lookup: CDR1 ENHRY, CDR2 SYGVKD. The CDR3 loop is CAIRATSGGALSVAEQFF. In DNA, the CDR3 is TGTGCCATCAGGGCGACTAGCGGGGGGGCCCTTAGTGTGGCCGAGCAGTTCTTC.

This clonotype was seen a few times. A junction boundary mismatches the germline segment, possibly from a read error. The gene calls are TRBV20-1 and TRBJ1-6; 10 bases line up with TRBD1. Per germline, CDR1 DFQATT and CDR2 SNEGSKA (reference sequence). The length of the CDR3 is 16 residues. CDR3 sequence (DNA): TGCTGTGCTAGGGCATGGGACAGGGGCTATAATTCACCCCTCCACTTT. Translated, it gives CCARAWDRGYNSPLHF.

The chain joins TRBV27 to TRBJ2-5; a weak D match, TRBD2 (6 bases). V was clipped by 6 bases and J by 1 base, with 12 bases between them. The germline gives CDR1 MNHEY, CDR2 SMNVEV (reference sequence). CDR3 length: 14 residues. Written as DNA, the CDR3 is TGTGCCAGCAGCTCCGCGGGGCCCCAAGAGACCCAGTACTTC. Translated: CASSSAGPQETQYF.

This clonotype was seen only a few times. The chain couples TRBV7-3 to TRBJ2-1, with D possibly matching TRBD2 (7 bases). This CDR3 region has 15 residues. Germline CDR1 is SGHTA and CDR2 is FQGTGA. Trimming removed 1 base at V and 6 bases at J, with 13 bases between. For the CDR3, the DNA is TGTGCCAGCAGCTTAAGGGGGGGCGATGTCAATGAGCAGTTCTTC. Encoded protein: CASSLRGGDVNEQFF.

This clonotype was detected only a few times. The V and J genes are TRBV20-1 and TRBJ2-3; TRBD2 aligns across 13 bases. Germline V lookup: CDR1 DFQATT, CDR2 SNEGSKA (reference sequence). Trimming removed 1 base from V and 2 bases from J; junction bases left unmatched: 3. CDR3 size: 16 residues. The CDR3 protein is CSARGGLAGDTDTQYF. The CDR3 coding sequence is TGCAGTGCTAGAGGAGGACTAGCGGGGGACACAGATACGCAGTATTTT.

The V call is TRBV4-1, the J call TRBJ1-2; D unresolved. The length of the CDR3 is 14 residues. Looked up from germline, CDR1 is MGHRA and CDR2 is YSYEKL. Trimming took 0 bases from V and 4 from J, leaving 9 bases between them. The chain's CDR3 is CASSQESAPYGYTF. The CDR3 bases are TGCGCCAGCAGCCAAGAGTCAGCCCCCTATGGCTACACCTTC.

This clonotype was recorded a few times. V is TRBV15 and J is TRBJ2-2, with 8 bases matching TRBD1. The germline V gene encodes CDR1 LNHNV and CDR2 YYDKDF (reference sequence). With 6 bases clipped from V and 5 bases from J, the junction kept 2 bases outside the gene matches. The CDR3 sequence is 13 residues long. The CDR3 is CATRDRATGELFF. As DNA, the CDR3 is TGTGCCACCAGGGACAGGGCTACCGGGGAGCTGTTTTTT.

The genes are TRBV27 and TRBJ1-1; TRBD1 matches 8 bases. The CDR3 runs to 13 residues. Germline trimming cut 6 bases from V and 4 bases from J; bases unmatched to any gene: 4. Looked up from germline, CDR1 is MNHEY and CDR2 is SMNVEV (reference sequence). The DNA for the CDR3 is TGTGCCAGCAGCAGGGGGCTATTCACTGAAGCTTTCTTT. It specifies CASSRGLFTEAFF.

This clonotype was recorded a few times. The chain couples TRBV20-1 to TRBJ2-5; D unclear. V dropped 3 bases and J dropped 5 bases, with 16 bases sitting between them. Germline CDR1 and CDR2: DFQATT and SNEGSKA (reference sequence). The CDR3 runs to 14 residues. For the CDR3, the DNA is TGCAGTGCTAGGCTCTACCAGACCCTTGAGACCCAGTACTTC. This gives the protein CSARLYQTLETQYF.

This clonotype was counted a few times. The J gene is TRBJ2-1, the V gene TRBV6-1; 14 bases fit TRBD2. V dropped 6 bases and J dropped 4; count of bases not matched to a gene: 11. This CDR3 comprises 18 residues. Germline lookup yields CDR1 MNHNS and CDR2 SASEGT. CDR3: CASRPTGTSGGLYNEQFF. The CDR3 region has the DNA TGTGCCAGCAGACCAACCGGGACTAGCGGGGGACTATACAATGAGCAGTTCTTC.

This clonotype was seen a handful of times. This sequence joins TRBV7-9 and TRBJ2-7; D is unclear. V gave up 1 base and J gave up 3 bases, with 10 bases separating them. CDR3 length equals 14 residues. Germline CDR1 reads SEHNR; CDR2 reads FQNEAQ (reference sequence). The CDR3 region has the DNA TGTGCCAGCAGCTTAGATGCAGGCAACTACGAGCAGTACTTC. This sequence encodes CASSLDAGNYEQYF.

This clonotype was counted only a few times. This chain connects TRBV6-1 to TRBJ1-2, with 7 bases fitting TRBD1. CDR3 length: 17 residues. Trimming at V came to 7 bases and at J to 0 bases, leaving 14 bases not matched to a gene. Germline V gives CDR1 MNHNS, CDR2 SASEGT. CDR3 bases: TGTGCCAGCACTCGGGCGGGGACAGCTTCTCCTAACTATGGCTACACCTTC. Protein: CASTRAGTASPNYGYTF.